This T cell receptor (beta chain) was captured by sequencing in a study of cytomegalovirus exposure and HLA in healthy donors. General study findings and limits: The authors enumerated over 150 TCR beta chains as linked to cytomegalovirus. A few CMV-associated chains were confirmed in vitro to be specific for CMV antigens.

The assay was immunoSEQ multiplex PCR, and TCRdb's table has in-frame clones only and misses some. The table shows 250,000 to 300,000 clones, with 90% occurring only once. Points on this clone: Its antigen is still unknown.

CDR3 length: 17 residues. J lost 2 bases, V lost 1 base, and 9 bases had no gene match. Germline CDR1 is SGHAT and CDR2 is FQDESV (reference sequence). The V and J genes are TRBV11-1 and TRBJ2-3; TRBD2 matches at 7 bases. The sequence came from a woman between 18 and 29 years old in good health and CMV-seronegative. The sequenced material came from PBMCs. The CDR3 region has the DNA TGTGCCAGCAGCTTAGGTGGACTAGTTGTTTTCACAGATACGCAGTATTTT. It specifies CASSLGGLVVFTDTQYF.